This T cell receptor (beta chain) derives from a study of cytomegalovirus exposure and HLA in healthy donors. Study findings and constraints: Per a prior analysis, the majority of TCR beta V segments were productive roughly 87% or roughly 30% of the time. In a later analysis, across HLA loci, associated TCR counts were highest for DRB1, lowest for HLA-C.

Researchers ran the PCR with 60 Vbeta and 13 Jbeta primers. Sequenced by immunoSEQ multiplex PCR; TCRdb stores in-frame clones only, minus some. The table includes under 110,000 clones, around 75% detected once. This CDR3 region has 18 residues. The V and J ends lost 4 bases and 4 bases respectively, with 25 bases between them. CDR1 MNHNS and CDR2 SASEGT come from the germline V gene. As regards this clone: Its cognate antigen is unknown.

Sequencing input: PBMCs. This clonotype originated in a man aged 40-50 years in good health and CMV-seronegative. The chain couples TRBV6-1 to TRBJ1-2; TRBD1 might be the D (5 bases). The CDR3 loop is CASSGPPGPGTDSYGYTF. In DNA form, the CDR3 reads TGTGCCAGCAGTGGCCCTCCGGGCCCCGGAACCGACAGCTATGGCTACACCTTC.